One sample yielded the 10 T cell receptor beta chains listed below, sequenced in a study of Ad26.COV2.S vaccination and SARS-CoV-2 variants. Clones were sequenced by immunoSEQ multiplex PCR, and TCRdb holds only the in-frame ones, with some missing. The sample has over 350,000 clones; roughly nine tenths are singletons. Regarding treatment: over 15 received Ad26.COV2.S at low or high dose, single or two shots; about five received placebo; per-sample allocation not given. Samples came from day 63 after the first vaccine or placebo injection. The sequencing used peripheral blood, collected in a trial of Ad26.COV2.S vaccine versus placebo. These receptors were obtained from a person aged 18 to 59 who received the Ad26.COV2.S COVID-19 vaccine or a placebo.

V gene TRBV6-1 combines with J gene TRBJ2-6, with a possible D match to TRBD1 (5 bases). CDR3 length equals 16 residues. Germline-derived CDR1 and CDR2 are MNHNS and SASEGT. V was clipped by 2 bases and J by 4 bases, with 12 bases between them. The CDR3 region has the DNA TGTGCCAGCAGTGAACTAAATGGGGCCGGGGCCAACGTCCTGACTTTC. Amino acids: CASSELNGAGANVLTF.

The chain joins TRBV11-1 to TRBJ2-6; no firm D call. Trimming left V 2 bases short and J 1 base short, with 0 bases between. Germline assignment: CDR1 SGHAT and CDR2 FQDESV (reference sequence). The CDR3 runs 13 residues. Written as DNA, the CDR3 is TGTGCCAGCAGCTTATCTGGGGCCAACGTCCTGACTTTC. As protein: CASSLSGANVLTF.

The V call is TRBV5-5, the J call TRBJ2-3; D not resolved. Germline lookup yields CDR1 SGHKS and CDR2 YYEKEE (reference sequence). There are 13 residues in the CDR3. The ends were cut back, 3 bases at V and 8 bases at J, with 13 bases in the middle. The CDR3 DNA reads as TGTGCCAGCAGCTCCGGAGACGTACGTACGCAGTATTTT. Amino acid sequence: CASSSGDVRTQYF.

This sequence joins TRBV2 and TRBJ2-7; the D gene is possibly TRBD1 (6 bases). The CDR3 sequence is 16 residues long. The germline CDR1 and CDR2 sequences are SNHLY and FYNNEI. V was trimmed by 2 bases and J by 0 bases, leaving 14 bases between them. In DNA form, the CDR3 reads TGTGCCAGCAGTGAATCCACAGGGCTTAGCTCCTACGAGCAGTACTTC. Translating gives CASSESTGLSSYEQYF.

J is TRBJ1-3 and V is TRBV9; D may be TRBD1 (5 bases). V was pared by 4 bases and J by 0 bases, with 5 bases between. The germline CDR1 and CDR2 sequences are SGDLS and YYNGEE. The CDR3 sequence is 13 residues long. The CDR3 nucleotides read TGTGCCAGCAGCAGGGGCTCTGGAAACACCATATATTTT. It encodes CASSRGSGNTIYF.

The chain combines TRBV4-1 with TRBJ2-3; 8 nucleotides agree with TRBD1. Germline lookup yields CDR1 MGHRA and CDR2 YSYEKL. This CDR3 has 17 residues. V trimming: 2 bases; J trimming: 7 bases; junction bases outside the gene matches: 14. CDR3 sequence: CASSQPRTGLSVNTQYF. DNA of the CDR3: TGCGCCAGCAGCCAACCTAGGACAGGGTTGAGTGTAAATACGCAGTATTTT.

DNA of the CDR3: TGTGCTAGTGGTTTGTCCACTCAAGAGACCCAGTACTTC. Translating it yields CASGLSTQETQYF. This chain joins TRBV12-5 and TRBJ2-5; D unclear. Germline V gene lookup returns CDR1 LGHNT and CDR2 FRNRAP. The CDR3 length is 13 residues. Trimming removed 2 bases at V and 2 bases at J, with 6 bases between.

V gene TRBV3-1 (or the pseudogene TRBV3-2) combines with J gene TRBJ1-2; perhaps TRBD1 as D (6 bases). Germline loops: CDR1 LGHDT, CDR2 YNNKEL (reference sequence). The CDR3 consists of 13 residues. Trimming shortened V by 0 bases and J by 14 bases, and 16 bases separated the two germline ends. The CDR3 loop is CASSQDRDTEGTF. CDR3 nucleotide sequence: TGTGCCAGCAGCCAAGATAGGGACACGGAGGGGACCTTC.

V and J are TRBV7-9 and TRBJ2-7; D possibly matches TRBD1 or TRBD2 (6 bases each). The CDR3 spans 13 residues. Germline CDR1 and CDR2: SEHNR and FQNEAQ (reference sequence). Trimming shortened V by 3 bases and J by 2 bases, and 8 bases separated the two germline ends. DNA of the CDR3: TGTGCCAGCAGCTTCGGGGGCGCCTACGAGCAGTACTTC. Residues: CASSFGGAYEQYF.

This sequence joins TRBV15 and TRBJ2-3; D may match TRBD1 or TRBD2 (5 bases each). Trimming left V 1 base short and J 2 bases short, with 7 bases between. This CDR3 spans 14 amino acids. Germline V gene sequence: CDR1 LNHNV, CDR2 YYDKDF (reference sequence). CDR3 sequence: CATSRAGTTDTQYF. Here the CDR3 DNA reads TGTGCCACCAGCAGAGCTGGGACCACAGATACGCAGTATTTT.